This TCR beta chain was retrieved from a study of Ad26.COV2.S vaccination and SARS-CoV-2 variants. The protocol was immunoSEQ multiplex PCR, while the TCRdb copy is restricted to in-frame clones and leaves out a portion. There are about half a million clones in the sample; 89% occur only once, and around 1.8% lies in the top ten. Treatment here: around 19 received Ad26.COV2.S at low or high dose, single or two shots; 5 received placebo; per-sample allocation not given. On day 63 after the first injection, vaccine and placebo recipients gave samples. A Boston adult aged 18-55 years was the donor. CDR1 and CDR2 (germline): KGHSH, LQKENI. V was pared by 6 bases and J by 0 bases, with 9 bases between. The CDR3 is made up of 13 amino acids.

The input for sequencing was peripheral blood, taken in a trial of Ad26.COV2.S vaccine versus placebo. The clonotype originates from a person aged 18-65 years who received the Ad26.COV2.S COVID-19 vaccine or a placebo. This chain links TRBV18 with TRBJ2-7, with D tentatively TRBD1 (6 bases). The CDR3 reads CASSDRSSYEQYF. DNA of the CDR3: TGTGCCAGCTCCGACAGGAGCTCCTACGAGCAGTACTTC.